This passage covers 16 T cell receptor beta chains from one sample sequenced in a study of CD8 T cells in Susac syndrome. An input of roughly 0.45 to 1 ug of RNA was subjected to reverse transcription using random hexamers. From the immunoSEQ multiplex PCR reads, TCRdb called clonotypes with MiXCR, one entry per CDR3 protein. In the table there are roughly 120,000 distinct CDR3 sequences, 90% to 95% of which are singletons. The sequencing input was CD4+ T cells from PBMCs. Source of these receptors: a human donor with multiple sclerosis.

The rearrangement uses TRBV9 and TRBJ2-3, with no clear D. V lost 5 bases, J lost 3 bases, and 13 bases lay in between. Germline loops: CDR1 SGDLS, CDR2 YYNGEE. The CDR3 is made up of 14 amino acids. CDR3 DNA: TGTGCCAGCAGTCGTATGGAAGGTACAGATACGCAGTATTTT. This gives the protein CASSRMEGTDTQYF.

CDR3 DNA sequence: TGTGCCAGCAGCCAAGATACCAGGGGGTCGGAGACCCAGTACTTC. It encodes CASSQDTRGSETQYF. The chain links TRBV3-1 to TRBJ2-5; 7 bases map to TRBD1. CDR1 and CDR2 from the germline V gene are LGHDT and YNNKEL (reference sequence). This CDR3 is 15 amino acids long. V trimming: 0 bases; J trimming: 5 bases; junction bases outside the gene matches: 6.

J is TRBJ1-2 and V is TRBV7-9, with a possible D match to TRBD1 (5 bases). Trimming took off 2 bases at V and 8 bases at J, with 15 bases between the two ends. The CDR3 covers 14 residues. The germline CDR1 and CDR2 sequences are SEHNR and FQNEAQ (reference sequence). The CDR3 spells CASSLRSGTIGYTF. CDR3 in DNA: TGTGCCAGCAGCTTACGTTCAGGGACTATCGGCTACACCTTC.

The chain uses TRBV20-1 and TRBJ2-7, with 7 bases identical to TRBD2. The V segment lost 5 bases and the J segment 3 bases; nucleotides outside the gene matches: 10. CDR3 size: 14 residues. Germline-derived CDR1 and CDR2 are DFQATT and SNEGSKA (reference sequence). DNA for the CDR3: TGCAGTGCTGGGGGACGCGCGGGGGTCTACGAGCAGTACTTC. It yields the protein CSAGGRAGVYEQYF.

The rearrangement joins TRBV7-2 to TRBJ1-2, with D perhaps matching TRBD1 (5 bases). From germline, CDR1 is SGHTA and CDR2 FQGNSA. This CDR3 region has 13 residues. V was shortened by 3 bases and J by 5 bases, with 10 bases between the two germline ends. The CDR3 region is CASSFDRVYGYTF. The CDR3 DNA sequence: TGTGCCAGCAGCTTCGACAGAGTGTATGGCTACACCTTC.

The CDR3 DNA is TGTGCCAGCAACGTACAGGGGGCTTCGTACGAGCAGTACTTC. It codes for CASNVQGASYEQYF. This rearrangement joins TRBV28 to TRBJ2-7; 9 bases align to TRBD1. V was clipped by 7 bases and J by 4 bases; unmatched bases: 8. Germline V gene data show CDR1 as MDHEN and CDR2 as SYDVKM. The CDR3 is 14 amino acids.

CDR3 bases: TGTGCCAGCAGCGTGACAGGGGCCAGGAACACTGAAGCTTTCTTT. It translates to CASSVTGARNTEAFF. V usage is TRBV9 and J usage is TRBJ1-1, with 8 bases fitting TRBD1. Germline lookup yields CDR1 SGDLS and CDR2 YYNGEE. CDR3 size: 15 residues. The trim removed 2 bases at V and 1 base at J, leaving 4 bases unmatched. Filled out from reference TRBV9 and TRBJ1-1, the complete variable domain reads DSGVTQTPKHLITATGQRVTLRCSPRSGDLSVYWYQQSLDQGLQFLIQYYNGEERAKGNILERFSAQQFPDLHSELNLSSLELGDSALYFCASSVTGARNTEAFFGQGTRLTVV.

This chain connects TRBV12-3 or TRBV12-4 to TRBJ2-5; TRBD2 might be the D (6 bases). This CDR3 region has 13 residues. The V and J ends lost 6 bases and 6 bases respectively, with 14 bases between them. The CDR3 DNA reads TGTGCCAGCAGGATGGAGGGTGCAAAGACCCAGTACTTC. It translates to CASRMEGAKTQYF.

The genes are TRBV25-1 and TRBJ2-7; D uncertain. Germline values: CDR1 MGHDK, CDR2 SYGVNS. Between the trimmed V and J ends, which lost 6 bases and 3 bases, there was a span of 9 bases. CDR3 length: 12 residues. The CDR3 region is CASRRHVYEQYF. As DNA, the CDR3 is TGTGCCAGCAGAAGACACGTCTACGAGCAGTACTTC.

This chain links TRBV15 with TRBJ2-4; possibly TRBD1 for D (8 bases). Trimming took off 4 bases at V and 1 base at J, with 17 bases between the two ends. This CDR3 is built from 17 residues. Per the germline V gene, CDR1 is LNHNV and CDR2 is YYDKDF (reference sequence). This CDR3 is CATSTQTGEGAKNIQYF. CDR3 nucleotide sequence: TGTGCCACCAGCACCCAGACAGGGGAGGGTGCCAAAAACATTCAGTACTTC. Filled out from reference TRBV15 and TRBJ2-4, the complete variable domain reads DAMVIQNPRYQVTQFGKPVTLSCSQTLNHNVMYWYQQKSSQAPKLLFHYYDKDFNNEADTPDNFQSRRPNTSFCFLDIRSPGLGDTAMYLCATSTQTGEGAKNIQYFGAGTRLSVL.

The rearrangement joins TRBV5-6 to TRBJ1-1; 10 nucleotides line up with TRBD1. Germline V lookup: CDR1 SGHDT, CDR2 YYEEEE. This CDR3 region has 16 residues. V was pared by 4 bases and J by 4 bases, with 10 bases of the junction left unmatched. CDR3 nucleotide sequence: TGTGCCAGCAGCGTGACAGGGGGCCCCCTGGGCACTGAAGCTTTCTTT. Amino acid sequence: CASSVTGGPLGTEAFF. The variable domain in full, completed from reference TRBV5-6 and TRBJ1-1, reads DAGVTQSPTHLIKTRGQQVTLRCSPKSGHDTVSWYQQALGQGPQFIFQYYEEEERQRGNFPDRFSGHQFPNYSSELNVNALLLGDSALYLCASSVTGGPLGTEAFFGQGTRLTVV.

The chain uses TRBV11-3 and TRBJ2-4; 7 bases agree with TRBD1. The V and J ends lost 4 bases and 10 bases, in that order; junction bases with no gene match: 4. Germline CDR1 reads SGHNT; CDR2 reads YENEEA. This CDR3 has 12 amino acids. The DNA of the CDR3 is TGTGCCAGCAGCTCGGGACAGACTATTCAGTACTTC. Protein sequence: CASSSGQTIQYF.

The chain uses TRBV6-1 and TRBJ1-2; D is unclear. Trimming left V 6 bases short and J 0 bases short, with 2 bases between. Germline V gene sequence: CDR1 MNHNS, CDR2 SASEGT. The length of the CDR3 is 11 residues. Here the CDR3 reads CASRANYGYTF. The CDR3 DNA reads TGTGCCAGCAGGGCTAACTATGGCTACACCTTC.

This clonotype was counted once. This chain joins TRBV2 and TRBJ2-7; TRBD1 matches at 9 bases. The germline CDR1 and CDR2 sequences are SNHLY and FYNNEI. The CDR3 has 13 amino acids. Losses at the gene ends were 7 bases for V and 3 bases for J; bases not matched to a gene: 4. Here the CDR3 reads CASNRDRDYEQYF. CDR3 nucleotides: TGTGCCAGCAACCGGGACAGGGACTACGAGCAGTACTTC.

V is TRBV14 and J is TRBJ1-1; no definite D call. Germline values: CDR1 SGHDN, CDR2 FVKESK. Trimming took 0 bases from V and 4 from J, leaving 6 bases between them. The CDR3 consists of 13 residues. In DNA, the CDR3 is TGTGCCAGCAGCCAAGATACGGGCACTGAAGCTTTCTTT. Its translation is CASSQDTGTEAFF.

The chain carries TRBV20-1 and TRBJ2-5; D is uncertain. There are 10 residues in the CDR3. Trimming took off 5 bases at V and 2 bases at J, with 3 bases between the two ends. In germline, CDR1 is DFQATT, CDR2 SNEGSKA (reference sequence). For the CDR3, the DNA is TGCAGTGCTTTACAAGAGACCCAGTACTTC. Translated: CSALQETQYF.